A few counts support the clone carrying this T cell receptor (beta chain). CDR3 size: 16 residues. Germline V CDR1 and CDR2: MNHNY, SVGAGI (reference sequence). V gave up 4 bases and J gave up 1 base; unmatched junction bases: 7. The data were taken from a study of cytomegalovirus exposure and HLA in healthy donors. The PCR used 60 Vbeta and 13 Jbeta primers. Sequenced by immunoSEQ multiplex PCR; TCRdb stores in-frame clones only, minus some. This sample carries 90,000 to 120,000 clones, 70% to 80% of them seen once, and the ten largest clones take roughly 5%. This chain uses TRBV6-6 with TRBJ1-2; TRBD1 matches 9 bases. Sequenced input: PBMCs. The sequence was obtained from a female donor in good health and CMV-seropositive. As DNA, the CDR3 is TGTGCCAGCAGTTCGCGTAGGACAGGGGTTAACTATGGCTACACCTTC. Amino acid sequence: CASSSRRTGVNYGYTF.